This is a list of T cell receptor beta chains from one sample in a study of blood T cell repertoires in COVID-19. Clones were read by immunoSEQ multiplex PCR, and TCRdb kept only the in-frame ones, dropping some. The sample holds about 180,000 clones, around 85% seen once. Sequenced input: peripheral blood. The receptors originated from a person between 70 and 80 years old with COVID-19, enrolled during active disease. Each CDR3 is given with its conserved first and last residue. Fields, in order: CDR3 length, J gene, V gene, CDR3 protein.

cdr3_length: 15; j_call: TRBJ2-7; v_call: TRBV18; cdr3_aa: CASSPLHKDTIEQYF
cdr3_length: 16; j_call: TRBJ1-5; v_call: TRBV5-8; cdr3_aa: CASSLEGQGAGEPQHF
cdr3_length: 14; j_call: TRBJ1-3; v_call: TRBV7-9; cdr3_aa: CASSPVASGNTIYF
cdr3_length: 14; j_call: TRBJ2-7; v_call: TRBV5-1; cdr3_aa: CATRGDRSSYEQYF
cdr3_length: 19; j_call: TRBJ2-3; v_call: TRBV6-2/TRBV6-3; cdr3_aa: CASSPTSGRARYNTDTQYF
cdr3_length: 15; j_call: TRBJ1-2; v_call: TRBV28; cdr3_aa: CASSYTLRTAYGYTF
cdr3_length: 17; j_call: TRBJ1-2; v_call: TRBV7-9; cdr3_aa: CASSLAGAGEANYGYTF
cdr3_length: 16; j_call: TRBJ1-6; v_call: TRBV28; cdr3_aa: CASSPSGTGKNSPLHF
cdr3_length: 15; j_call: TRBJ1-3; v_call: TRBV6-6; cdr3_aa: CASSKDRGGGNTIYF
cdr3_length: 12; j_call: TRBJ1-1; v_call: TRBV28; cdr3_aa: CASSFAGQAPFF
cdr3_length: 14; j_call: TRBJ1-2; v_call: TRBV28; cdr3_aa: CASNPGGTSRGYTF
cdr3_length: 17; j_call: TRBJ2-2; v_call: TRBV5-6; cdr3_aa: CASSPPPAGGNTGELFF
cdr3_length: 14; j_call: TRBJ2-3; v_call: TRBV7-2; cdr3_aa: CASSLASGADTQYF
cdr3_length: 13; j_call: TRBJ1-1; v_call: TRBV6-5; cdr3_aa: CASIGVRNTEAFF
cdr3_length: 13; j_call: TRBJ1-5; v_call: TRBV3-1/TRBV3-2; cdr3_aa: CASSQGRGDPQHF
cdr3_length: 15; j_call: TRBJ2-5; v_call: TRBV7-2; cdr3_aa: CASSRGLAGQETQYF
cdr3_length: 15; j_call: TRBJ2-7; v_call: TRBV19; cdr3_aa: CASSSTSGASYEQYF
cdr3_length: 12; j_call: TRBJ2-7; v_call: TRBV7-9; cdr3_aa: CASTRGGYEQYF
cdr3_length: 16; j_call: TRBJ2-7; v_call: TRBV5-8; cdr3_aa: CASSLEQPSFRNEQYF
cdr3_length: 13; j_call: TRBJ1-2; v_call: TRBV19; cdr3_aa: CASSTQGFYGYTF
cdr3_length: 14; j_call: TRBJ2-1; v_call: TRBV6-6; cdr3_aa: CASSYGRGLNEQFF
cdr3_length: 18; j_call: TRBJ1-1; v_call: TRBV21-1; cdr3_aa: CASSNADRGPFFCTEAFF
cdr3_length: 15; j_call: TRBJ1-4; v_call: TRBV5-4; cdr3_aa: CASSSNSGGREKLFF
cdr3_length: 14; j_call: TRBJ1-2; v_call: TRBV28; cdr3_aa: CASAVTGLFYGYTF
cdr3_length: 16; j_call: TRBJ2-3; v_call: TRBV5-6; cdr3_aa: CASSQVGRGGTDTQYF
cdr3_length: 11; j_call: TRBJ2-1; v_call: TRBV29-1; cdr3_aa: CSVVFAGEQFF
cdr3_length: 16; j_call: TRBJ1-2; v_call: TRBV9; cdr3_aa: CASSVGGQGWRVGYTF
cdr3_length: 13; j_call: TRBJ1-1; v_call: TRBV6-5; cdr3_aa: CASSRGQATEAFF
cdr3_length: 14; j_call: TRBJ1-1; v_call: TRBV28; cdr3_aa: CASRHTGLDAEAFF
cdr3_length: 14; j_call: TRBJ1-2; v_call: TRBV7-9; cdr3_aa: CASSSRQGADGYTF
cdr3_length: 11; j_call: TRBJ2-7; v_call: TRBV6-5; cdr3_aa: CASEAHYEQYF
cdr3_length: 14; j_call: TRBJ2-6; v_call: TRBV19; cdr3_aa: CASSTIAGANVLTF
cdr3_length: 13; j_call: TRBJ2-1; v_call: TRBV12-3/TRBV12-4; cdr3_aa: CASSLGAPNEQFF
cdr3_length: 15; j_call: TRBJ2-7; v_call: TRBV7-2; cdr3_aa: CASSLTSGSINEQYF
cdr3_length: 13; j_call: TRBJ1-1; v_call: TRBV6-4; cdr3_aa: CASSEGWETEAFF
cdr3_length: 12; j_call: TRBJ1-6; v_call: TRBV9; cdr3_aa: CASSDRQGRLHF
cdr3_length: 12; j_call: TRBJ2-3; v_call: TRBV10-3; cdr3_aa: CAISAGADTQYF